Sequencing of this T cell receptor beta chain was carried out in a study of OX40 agonist ivuxolimab in advanced cancers. For context, the study as a whole: The costimulatory receptor OX40 (CD134) was targeted by ivuxolimab, a fully human IgG2 agonistic monoclonal antibody. The paper covers the monotherapy dose-escalation part of the phase I ivuxolimab trial, which included N ≈ 57 patients. Patients were allowed to have had prior anti-PD-1, anti-PD-L1 or anti-CTLA-4 therapy, and more than 30% of the dose-escalation patients had previously received checkpoint inhibitors. Intravenous ivuxolimab was administered to patients every 2 weeks at six dose levels: 0.01, 0.1, 0.3, 1.5, 3 and 10 mg/kg. In the dose-escalation cohort, around four fifths of patients were male, and the mean age was roughly 60 years with a range of roughly 20 to 80. Partial responses occurred in three dose-escalation patients, of whom one had hepatocellular carcinoma and two had cutaneous melanoma. Of the roughly 50 dose-escalation patients, hepatocellular carcinoma was present in approximately 20, melanoma in about 15, renal cell carcinoma in 9 and head and neck cancer in 9. Peripheral TCRbeta sequencing aimed to test whether ivuxolimab altered TCR sequence diversity and caused clonal T-cell expansion.

Looking up the germline V gene yields CDR1 SQVTM and CDR2 ANQGSEA. The CDR3 runs 12 residues from the cysteine to the phenylalanine. Of all the DNA, just the CDR3 is kept, 36 bases in frame from base 1. V loses 2 bases of germline sequence and J loses 5 bases, and the interval between the two ends is 7 bases. This clone was seen only once. Which antigen it targets is not known. The sample holds no much larger clone one base away, and base qualities are not on file. General conclusions and limits of the study: At doses of 0.1 to 3.0 mg/kg, clonal expansion of both CD4+ and CD8+ T cells in blood was seen between baseline and week 6. The antigen specificity of the clonally expanded peripheral T cells was not determined. Low levels of normalized T-cell clonal expansion were also seen in some patients who did not respond. After ivuxolimab, CD8+ T cells had more expanded clones than CD4+ T cells on average. In the 0.1-3.0 mg/kg groups, partial responders were among the patients with the lowest normalized peripheral clonal expansion, particularly in CD8+ T cells.

Patients with a history of autoimmune disease or receiving systemic immunosuppression were excluded from the trial. Peripheral blood for TCR sequencing was collected from all dose cohorts at baseline, on cycle 4 day 1, and on cycle 7 day 1. The samples were drawn from a first-in-human, open-label, multicenter phase I dose-escalation trial of ivuxolimab. The trial enrolled adults with locally advanced or metastatic head and neck squamous cell, hepatocellular, melanoma or renal cell carcinoma. CD4+ and CD8+ T cells were sorted separately from peripheral blood before TCR sequencing. To sequence the TCRbeta CDR3 region, genomic DNA was isolated from the sorted cells. The immunoSEQ Assay was used for sequencing of TCRbeta CDR3 regions. TCRdb holds this immuneACCESS table with in-frame rearrangements only. Some clones are missing; in checked studies, unresolved V genes explain under half, and the rest has no known cause. The sample table contains approximately 7,000 clones; only one count was recorded for just under 70% of them. The ten largest clones capture around 20% of the sample.

This TCR derives from an adult with an advanced solid tumor such as melanoma, head and neck, liver or kidney cancer. The sequence is built from TRBV29-1 and TRBJ2-1; no D gene call is confident. The material sequenced was CD4+ or CD8+ T cells sorted from blood, taken in a trial of the OX40 agonist ivuxolimab. The DNA is as follows: TGCAGCGTTGAATTTAGGGACAATGAGCAGTTCTTC. This is translated as CSVEFRDNEQFF.